This TCR beta chain was sequenced during a study of T-cell reconstitution after alpha-beta-depleted transplantation in children (dated by TCRdb to the mid-2010s). Regarding the research as a whole: T-cell immune reconstitution after TCRalphabeta/CD19-depleted allogeneic hematopoietic cell transplantation in children was quantitatively tracked in the study by means of TCR repertoire profiling.

Libraries came from PCR. Sequenced on an Illumina HiSeq 2500. Molecular barcoding was employed in the preparation of TCR libraries, with unique molecular identifiers being used to normalize TCRbeta repertoire quantification. TCRdb reanalyzed the raw reads on its own, using fastp at Q25 for trimming and MiXCR for clone calling, and kept in-frame beta chains. CDR3 protein duplicates are merged, each entry listing the most common genes and DNA. For this sample there are 300,000 to 400,000 distinct CDR3 sequences; around 16% appear just once. The ten biggest clones cover roughly 40% of the sample. Sequences LGHNA (CDR1) and YNFKEQ (CDR2) are obtained from the germline V gene. From the cysteine through the phenylalanine, the CDR3 covers 21 amino acids. CDR3 DNA only is kept here, 63 bases in frame from base 1. V has 8 bases trimmed and J has 5 bases trimmed; junction bases matching no gene number 25. The full study reports these points: Hyperexpanded clone frequencies declined over subsequent months; after one year, T-cell counts and TCRbeta diversity were mostly attributed to newly produced T cells. The high TCRbeta diversity at day 60 in some patients was ascribed to recipient T cells and intrathymic progenitors that had survived conditioning. Apparently early alphabetaT-cell count recovery about two months after transplant reportedly relied on only several hundred rapidly expanded clones derived from non-depleted graft cells.

The treatment or condition label, read with the paper, signifies: allogeneic hematopoietic cell transplantation with graft depleted of TCRalphabeta T cells and CD19 B cells. Transplant recipients were children who received TCRalphabeta/CD19-depleted allogeneic hematopoietic cell grafts. The table lists this clonotype with a few counts. The target of this receptor is not known. Base qualities are not provided; no much larger clone lies one nucleotide away. This sequence originates from a male patient between 2 and 10 years old who had a stem cell transplant for acute lymphoblastic leukemia, so the T cells may come from the graft donor. Recombination connected TRBV4-2 to TRBJ2-5, and TRBD2 matches 14 of the central bases. The sequencing here drew on PBMCs, mostly from graft donor cells, taken 360 days after TCRalphabeta/CD19-depleted stem cell transplant. The CDR3 amino acid sequence is: CASLPGQGYGGLAGVRETQYF. The DNA is TGTGCCAGCTTGCCGGGACAGGGATACGGGGGACTAGCGGGAGTAAGGGAGACCCAGTACTTC.